This T cell receptor (beta chain) stems from a study of control samples from healthy donors and cancer patients. This clone rates as large. Germline-derived CDR1 and CDR2 are MNHEY and SMNVEV (reference sequence). The CDR3 loop spans 14 amino acids. V was pared by 6 bases and J by 8 bases, with 9 bases of the junction left unmatched. Using immunoSEQ multiplex PCR, the repertoire was profiled, and TCRdb retains in-frame clones only, with some absent. In the table there are approximately 44,000 clones, roughly three quarters of which are singletons. The source material was formalin-fixed, paraffin-embedded tissue. This TCR came from a male donor with melanoma. The V call is TRBV27, the J call TRBJ1-1; 10 nucleotides agree with TRBD1. CDR3 region: CASRVLTGGVEAFF. CDR3 in DNA: TGTGCCAGCAGGGTGCTGACAGGGGGCGTCGAAGCTTTCTTT.